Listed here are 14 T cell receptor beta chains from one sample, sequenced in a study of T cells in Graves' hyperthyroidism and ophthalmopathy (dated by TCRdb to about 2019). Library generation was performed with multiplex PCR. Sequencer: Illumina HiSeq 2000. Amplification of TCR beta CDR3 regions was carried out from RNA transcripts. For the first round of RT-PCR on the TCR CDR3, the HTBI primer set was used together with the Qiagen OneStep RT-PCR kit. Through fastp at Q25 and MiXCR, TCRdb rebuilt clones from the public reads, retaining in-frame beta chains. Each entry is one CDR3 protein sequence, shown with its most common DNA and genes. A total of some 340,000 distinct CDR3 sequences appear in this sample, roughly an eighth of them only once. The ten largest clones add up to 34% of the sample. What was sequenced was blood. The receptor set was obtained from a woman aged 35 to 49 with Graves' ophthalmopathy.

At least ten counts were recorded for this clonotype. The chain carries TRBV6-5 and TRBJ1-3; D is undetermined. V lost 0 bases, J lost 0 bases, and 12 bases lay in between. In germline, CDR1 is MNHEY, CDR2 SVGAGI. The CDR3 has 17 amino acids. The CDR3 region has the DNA TGTGCCAGCAGTTACTCGATGGCTGCTATCTCTGGAAACACCATATATTTT. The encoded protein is CASSYSMAAISGNTIYF.

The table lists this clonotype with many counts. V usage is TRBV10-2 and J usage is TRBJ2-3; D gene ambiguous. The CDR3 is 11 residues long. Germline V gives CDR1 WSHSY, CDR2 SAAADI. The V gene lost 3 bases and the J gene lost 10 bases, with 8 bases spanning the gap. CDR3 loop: CASSDVGPQYF. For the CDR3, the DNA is TGCGCCAGCAGTGATGTGGGTCCGCAGTATTTT.

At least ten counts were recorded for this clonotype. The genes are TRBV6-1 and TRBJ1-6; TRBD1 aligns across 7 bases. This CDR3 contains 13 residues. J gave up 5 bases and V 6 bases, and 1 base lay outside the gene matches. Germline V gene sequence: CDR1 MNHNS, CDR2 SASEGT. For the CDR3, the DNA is TGTGCCAGCAGCCAGGGGGATAATTCACCCCTCCACTTT. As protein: CASSQGDNSPLHF.

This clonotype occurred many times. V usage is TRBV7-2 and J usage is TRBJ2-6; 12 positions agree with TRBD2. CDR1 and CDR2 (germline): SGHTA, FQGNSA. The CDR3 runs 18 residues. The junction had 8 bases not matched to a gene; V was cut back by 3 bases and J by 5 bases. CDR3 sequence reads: CASSFRGLAGQRANVLTF. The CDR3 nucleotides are TGTGCCAGCAGCTTTCGGGGACTAGCGGGTCAAAGGGCCAACGTCCTGACTTTC.

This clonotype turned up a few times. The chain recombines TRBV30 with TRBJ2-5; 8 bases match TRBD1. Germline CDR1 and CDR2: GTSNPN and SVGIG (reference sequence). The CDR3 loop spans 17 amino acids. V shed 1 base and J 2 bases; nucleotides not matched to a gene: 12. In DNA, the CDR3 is TGTGCCTGGAGTGCCCAAACTACAGGGGGGATACAAGAGACCCAGTACTTC. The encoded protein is CAWSAQTTGGIQETQYF.

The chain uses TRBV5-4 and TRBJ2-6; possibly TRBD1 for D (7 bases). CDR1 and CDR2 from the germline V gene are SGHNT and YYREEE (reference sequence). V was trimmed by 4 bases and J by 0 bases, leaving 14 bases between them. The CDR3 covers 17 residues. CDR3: CASSGGTVTSGANVLTF. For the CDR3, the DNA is TGTGCCAGCAGCGGGGGGACAGTCACCTCTGGGGCCAACGTCCTGACTTTC.

The CDR3: CATSRGGQGTYNEQFF. CDR3 nucleotides: TGTGCCACCAGCAGAGGCGGACAGGGGACTTACAATGAGCAGTTCTTC. The chain combines TRBV15 with TRBJ2-1; TRBD1 matches at 9 bases. This CDR3 is built from 16 residues. Germline trimming cut 1 base from V and 4 bases from J; bases unmatched to any gene: 5. Germline lookup yields CDR1 LNHNV and CDR2 YYDKDF (reference sequence).

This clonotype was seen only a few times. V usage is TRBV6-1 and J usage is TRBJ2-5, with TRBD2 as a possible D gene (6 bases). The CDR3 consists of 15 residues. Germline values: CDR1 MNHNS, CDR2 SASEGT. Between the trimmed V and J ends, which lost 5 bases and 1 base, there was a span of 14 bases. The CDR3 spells CASSPWGDRQETQYF. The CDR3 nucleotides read TGTGCCAGCAGTCCCTGGGGGGACCGCCAAGAGACCCAGTACTTC.

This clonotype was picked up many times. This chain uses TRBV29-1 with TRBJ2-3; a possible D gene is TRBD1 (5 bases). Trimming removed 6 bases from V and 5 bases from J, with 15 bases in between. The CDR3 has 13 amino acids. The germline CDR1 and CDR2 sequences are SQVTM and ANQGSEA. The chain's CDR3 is CSVCVGALDTQYF. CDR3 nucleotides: TGCAGCGTCTGCGTAGGGGCATTAGATACGCAGTATTTT.

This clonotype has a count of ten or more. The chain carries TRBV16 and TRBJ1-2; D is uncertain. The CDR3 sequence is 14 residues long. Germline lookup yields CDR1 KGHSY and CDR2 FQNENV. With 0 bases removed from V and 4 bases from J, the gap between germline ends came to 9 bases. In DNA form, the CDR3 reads TGTGCCAGCAGCCAATCCTGGGCCTCCTATGGCTACACCTTC. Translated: CASSQSWASYGYTF.

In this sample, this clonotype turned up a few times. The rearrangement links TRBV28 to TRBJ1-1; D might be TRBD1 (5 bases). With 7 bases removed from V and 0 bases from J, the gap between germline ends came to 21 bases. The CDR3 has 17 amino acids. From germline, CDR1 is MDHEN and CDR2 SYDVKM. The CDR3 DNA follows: TGTGCCAGCAACCCGGTCGGGTGGCAGGGCATGAACACTGAAGCTTTCTTT. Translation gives CASNPVGWQGMNTEAFF.

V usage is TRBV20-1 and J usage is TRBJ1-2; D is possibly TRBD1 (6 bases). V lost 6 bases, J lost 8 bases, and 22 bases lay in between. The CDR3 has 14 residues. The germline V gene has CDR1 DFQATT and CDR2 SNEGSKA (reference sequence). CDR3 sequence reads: CSAQRQDLYGGYTF. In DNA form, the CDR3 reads TGCAGTGCGCAACGACAGGACCTCTATGGCGGCTACACCTTC.

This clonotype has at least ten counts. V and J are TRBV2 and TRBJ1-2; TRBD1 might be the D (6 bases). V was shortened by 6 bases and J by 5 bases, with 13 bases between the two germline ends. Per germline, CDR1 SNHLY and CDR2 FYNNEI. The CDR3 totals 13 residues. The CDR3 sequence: CASRETGLYGYTF. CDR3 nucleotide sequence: TGTGCCAGCAGGGAGACAGGACTTTATGGCTACACCTTC. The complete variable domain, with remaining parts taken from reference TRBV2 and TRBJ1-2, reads EPEVTQTPSHQVTQMGQEVILRCVPISNHLYFYWYRQILGQKVEFLVSFYNNEISEKSEIFDDQFSVERPDGSNFTLKIRSTKLEDSAMYFCASRETGLYGYTFGSGTRLTVV.

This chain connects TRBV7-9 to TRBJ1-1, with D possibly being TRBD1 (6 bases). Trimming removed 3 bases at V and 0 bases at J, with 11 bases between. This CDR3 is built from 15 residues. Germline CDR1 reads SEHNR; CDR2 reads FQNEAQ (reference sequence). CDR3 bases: TGTGCCAGCAGCTTCACAGGGAAGATGAACACTGAAGCTTTCTTT. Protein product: CASSFTGKMNTEAFF.